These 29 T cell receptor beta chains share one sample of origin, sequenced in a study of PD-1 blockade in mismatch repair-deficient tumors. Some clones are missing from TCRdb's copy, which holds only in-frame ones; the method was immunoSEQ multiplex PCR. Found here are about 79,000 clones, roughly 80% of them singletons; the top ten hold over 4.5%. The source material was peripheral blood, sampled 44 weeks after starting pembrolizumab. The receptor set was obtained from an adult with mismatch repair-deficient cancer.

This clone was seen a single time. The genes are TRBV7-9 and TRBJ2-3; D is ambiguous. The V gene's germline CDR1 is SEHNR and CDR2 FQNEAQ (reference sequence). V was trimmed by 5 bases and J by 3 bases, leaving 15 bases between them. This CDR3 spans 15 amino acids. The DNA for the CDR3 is TGTGCCAGCAGCGTATTAGCAGAGGTTACAGATACGCAGTATTTT. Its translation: CASSVLAEVTDTQYF.

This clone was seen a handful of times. The CDR3 protein is CASSLAGLAGYTDTQYF. DNA of the CDR3: TGCGCCAGCAGCTTGGCGGGACTAGCGGGGTACACAGATACGCAGTATTTT. This sequence joins TRBV5-1 and TRBJ2-3; 13 bases are shared with TRBD2. Germline V lookup: CDR1 SGHRS, CDR2 YFSETQ. The ends lost 0 bases at V and 2 bases at J; junction bases unmatched: 3. This CDR3 comprises 17 residues.

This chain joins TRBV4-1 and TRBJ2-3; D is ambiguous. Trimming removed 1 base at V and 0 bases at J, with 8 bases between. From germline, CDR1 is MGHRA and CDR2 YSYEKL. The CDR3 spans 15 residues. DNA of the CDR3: TGCGCCAGCAGCCAAGTGTTGGTGAGCACAGATACGCAGTATTTT. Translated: CASSQVLVSTDTQYF.

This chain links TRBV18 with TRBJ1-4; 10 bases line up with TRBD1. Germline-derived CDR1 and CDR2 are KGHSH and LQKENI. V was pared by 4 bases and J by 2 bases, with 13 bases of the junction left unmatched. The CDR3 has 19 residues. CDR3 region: CASSQRLTGGGFTNEKLFF. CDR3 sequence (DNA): TGTGCCAGCTCACAACGCCTGACAGGGGGCGGTTTTACTAATGAAAAACTGTTTTTT.

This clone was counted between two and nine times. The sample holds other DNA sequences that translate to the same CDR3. The CDR3, as DNA: TGCGCCAGCAGCTCTTCCTACGAGCAGTACTTC. Protein sequence: CASSSSYEQYF. This chain joins TRBV5-1 and TRBJ2-7; D remains ambiguous. The CDR3 loop spans 11 amino acids. The ends were cut back, 3 bases at V and 1 base at J, with 2 bases in the middle. Germline CDR1 is SGHRS and CDR2 is YFSETQ. The full variable domain, completed using reference TRBV5-1 and TRBJ2-7, is KAGVTQTPRYLIKTRGQQVTLSCSPISGHRSVSWYQQTPGQGLQFLFEYFSETQRNKGNFPGRFSGRQFSNSRSEMNVSTLELGDSALYLCASSSSYEQYFGPGTRLTVT.

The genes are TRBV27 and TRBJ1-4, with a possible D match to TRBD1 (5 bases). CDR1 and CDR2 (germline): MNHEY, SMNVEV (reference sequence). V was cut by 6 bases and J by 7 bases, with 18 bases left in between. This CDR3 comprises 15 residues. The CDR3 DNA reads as TGTGCCAGCAGCAGAAGTGGGGCTCCGTTTGAAAAACTGTTTTTT. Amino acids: CASSRSGAPFEKLFF.

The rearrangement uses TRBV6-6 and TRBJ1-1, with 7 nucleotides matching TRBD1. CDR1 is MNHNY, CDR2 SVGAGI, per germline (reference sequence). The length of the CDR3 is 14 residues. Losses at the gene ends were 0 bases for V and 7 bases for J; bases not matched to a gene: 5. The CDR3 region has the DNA TGTGCCAGCAGTTACTCGGGACAGCGAATTGAAGCTTTCTTT. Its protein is CASSYSGQRIEAFF.

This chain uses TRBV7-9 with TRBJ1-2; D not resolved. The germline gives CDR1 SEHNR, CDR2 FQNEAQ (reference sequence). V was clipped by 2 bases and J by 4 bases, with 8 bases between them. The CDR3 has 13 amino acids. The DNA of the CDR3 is TGTGCCAGCAGCTTAATAGCTTCCTATGGCTACACCTTC. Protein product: CASSLIASYGYTF.

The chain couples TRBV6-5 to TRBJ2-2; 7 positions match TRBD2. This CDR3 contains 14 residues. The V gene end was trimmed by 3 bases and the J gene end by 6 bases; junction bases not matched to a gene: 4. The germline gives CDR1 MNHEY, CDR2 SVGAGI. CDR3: CASSYVGGAGELFF. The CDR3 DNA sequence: TGTGCCAGCAGTTATGTGGGAGGGGCCGGGGAGCTGTTTTTT.

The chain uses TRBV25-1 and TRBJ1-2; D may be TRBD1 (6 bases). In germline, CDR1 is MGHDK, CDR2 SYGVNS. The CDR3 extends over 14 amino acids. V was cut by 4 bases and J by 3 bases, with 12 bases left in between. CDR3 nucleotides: TGTGCCAGCAGTGTAGGGGCAGGGGACTATGGCTACACCTTC. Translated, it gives CASSVGAGDYGYTF.

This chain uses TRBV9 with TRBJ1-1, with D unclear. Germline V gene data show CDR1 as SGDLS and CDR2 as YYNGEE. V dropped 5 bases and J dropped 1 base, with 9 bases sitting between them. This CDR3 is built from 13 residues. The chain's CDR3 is CASSSARNTEAFF. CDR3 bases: TGTGCCAGCAGTTCGGCCAGGAACACTGAAGCTTTCTTT.

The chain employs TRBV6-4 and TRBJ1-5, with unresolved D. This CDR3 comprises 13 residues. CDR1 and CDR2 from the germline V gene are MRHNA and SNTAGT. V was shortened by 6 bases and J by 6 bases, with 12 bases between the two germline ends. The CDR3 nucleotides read TGTGCCAGCAGCGTGAGGCGGGGTCAGCCCCAGCATTTT. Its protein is CASSVRRGQPQHF.

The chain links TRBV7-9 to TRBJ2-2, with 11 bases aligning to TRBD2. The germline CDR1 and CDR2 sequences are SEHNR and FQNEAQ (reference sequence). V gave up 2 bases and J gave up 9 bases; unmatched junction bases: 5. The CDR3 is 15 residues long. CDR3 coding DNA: TGTGCCAGCAGCTTAATAGCGGGAGGGCCGAGGGAGCTGTTTTTT. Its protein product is CASSLIAGGPRELFF.

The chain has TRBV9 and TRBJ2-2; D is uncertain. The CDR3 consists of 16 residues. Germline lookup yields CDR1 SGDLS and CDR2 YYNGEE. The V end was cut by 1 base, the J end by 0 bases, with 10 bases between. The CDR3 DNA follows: TGTGCCAGCAGCGTAAGTGGGCGATCGAACACCGGGGAGCTGTTTTTT. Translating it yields CASSVSGRSNTGELFF.

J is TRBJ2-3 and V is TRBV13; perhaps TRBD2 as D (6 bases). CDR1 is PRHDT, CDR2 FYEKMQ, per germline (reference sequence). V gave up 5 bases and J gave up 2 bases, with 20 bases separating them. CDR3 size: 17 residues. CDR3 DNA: TGTGCCAGCAGCCGCCTCGGGGGTAGCGGTCACACAGATACGCAGTATTTT. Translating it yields CASSRLGGSGHTDTQYF.

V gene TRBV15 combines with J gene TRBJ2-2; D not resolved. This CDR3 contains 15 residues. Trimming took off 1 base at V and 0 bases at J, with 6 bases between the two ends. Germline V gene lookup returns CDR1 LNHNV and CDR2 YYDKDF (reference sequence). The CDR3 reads CATSRATTNTGELFF. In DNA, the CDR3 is TGTGCCACCAGCAGAGCGACAACGAACACCGGGGAGCTGTTTTTT.

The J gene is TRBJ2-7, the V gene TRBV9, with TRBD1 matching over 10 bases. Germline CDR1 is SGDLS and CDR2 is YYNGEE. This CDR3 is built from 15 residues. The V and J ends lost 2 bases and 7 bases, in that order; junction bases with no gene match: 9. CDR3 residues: CASSVSGTGAREQYF. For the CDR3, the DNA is TGTGCCAGCAGCGTTTCCGGGACAGGGGCGAGGGAGCAGTACTTC.

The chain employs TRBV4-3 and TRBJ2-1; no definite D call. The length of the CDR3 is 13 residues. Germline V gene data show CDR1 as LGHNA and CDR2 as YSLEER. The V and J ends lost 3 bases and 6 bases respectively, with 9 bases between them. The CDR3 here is CASSQGLGNEQFF. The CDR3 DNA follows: TGCGCCAGCAGCCAGGGTCTAGGCAATGAGCAGTTCTTC.

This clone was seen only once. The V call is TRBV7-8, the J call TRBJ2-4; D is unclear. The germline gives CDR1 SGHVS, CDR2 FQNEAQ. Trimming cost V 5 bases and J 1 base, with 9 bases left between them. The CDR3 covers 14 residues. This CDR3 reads CASSPAGAKNIQYF. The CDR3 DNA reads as TGTGCCAGCAGCCCGGCAGGCGCCAAAAACATTCAGTACTTC.

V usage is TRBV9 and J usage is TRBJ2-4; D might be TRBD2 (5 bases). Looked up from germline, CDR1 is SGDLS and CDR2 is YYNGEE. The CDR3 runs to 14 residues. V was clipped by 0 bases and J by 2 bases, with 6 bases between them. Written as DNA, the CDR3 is TGTGCCAGCAGCGTAGGCGGGCCCAAAAACATTCAGTACTTC. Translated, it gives CASSVGGPKNIQYF. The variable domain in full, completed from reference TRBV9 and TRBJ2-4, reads DSGVTQTPKHLITATGQRVTLRCSPRSGDLSVYWYQQSLDQGLQFLIQYYNGEERAKGNILERFSAQQFPDLHSELNLSSLELGDSALYFCASSVGGPKNIQYFGAGTRLSVL.

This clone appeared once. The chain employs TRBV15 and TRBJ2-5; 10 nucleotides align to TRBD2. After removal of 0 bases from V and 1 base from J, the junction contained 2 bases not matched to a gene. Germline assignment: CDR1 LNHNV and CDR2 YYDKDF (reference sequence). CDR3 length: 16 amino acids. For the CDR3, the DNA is TGTGCCACCAGCAGAGAACTAGCGGGGATCCAAGAGACCCAGTACTTC. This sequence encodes CATSRELAGIQETQYF.

This CDR3 is CASSLSSEYNEQFF. DNA of the CDR3: TGTGCCAGCAGCTTGAGTAGCGAATACAATGAGCAGTTCTTC. This chain connects TRBV5-6 to TRBJ2-1; perhaps TRBD2 as D (5 bases). Looked up from germline, CDR1 is SGHDT and CDR2 is YYEEEE. V was cut by 1 base and J by 4 bases, with 9 bases left in between. The CDR3 totals 14 residues.

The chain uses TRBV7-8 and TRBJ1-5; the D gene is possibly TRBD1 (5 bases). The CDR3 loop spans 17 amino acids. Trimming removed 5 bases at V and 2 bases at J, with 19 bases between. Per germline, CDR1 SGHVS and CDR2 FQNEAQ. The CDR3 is CASSRKDGRGGNQPQHF. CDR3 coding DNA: TGTGCCAGCAGCCGGAAAGACGGACGAGGGGGCAATCAGCCCCAGCATTTT.

The CDR3: CASSSRRPGLAGRHYEQYF. The CDR3 DNA reads TGTGCCAGCAGCTCGCGTCGCCCGGGACTAGCGGGGAGACACTACGAGCAGTACTTC. This chain connects TRBV5-5 to TRBJ2-7; 13 positions agree with TRBD2. This CDR3 is 19 amino acids long. V dropped 3 bases and J dropped 3; count of bases not matched to a gene: 15. Per germline, CDR1 SGHKS and CDR2 YYEKEE (reference sequence).

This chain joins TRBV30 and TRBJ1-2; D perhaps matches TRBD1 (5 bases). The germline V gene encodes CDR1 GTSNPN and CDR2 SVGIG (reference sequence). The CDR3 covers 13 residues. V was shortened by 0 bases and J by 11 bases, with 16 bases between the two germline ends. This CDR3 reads CAWSVQYGGSYTF. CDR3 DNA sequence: TGTGCCTGGAGTGTACAGTATGGGGGGAGTTACACCTTC.

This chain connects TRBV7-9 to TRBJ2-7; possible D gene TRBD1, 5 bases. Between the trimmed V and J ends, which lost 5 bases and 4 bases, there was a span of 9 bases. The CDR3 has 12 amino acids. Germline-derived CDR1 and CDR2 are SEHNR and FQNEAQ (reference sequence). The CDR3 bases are TGTGCCAGCAGCCGGACACCTTACGAGCAGTACTTC. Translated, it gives CASSRTPYEQYF.

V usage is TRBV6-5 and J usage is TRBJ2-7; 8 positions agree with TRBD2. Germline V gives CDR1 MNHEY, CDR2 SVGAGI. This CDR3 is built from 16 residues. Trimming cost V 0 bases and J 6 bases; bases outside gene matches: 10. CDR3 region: CASSYSRTSLPSEQYF. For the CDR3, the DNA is TGTGCCAGCAGTTACTCGCGGACTAGCCTCCCCTCCGAGCAGTACTTC.

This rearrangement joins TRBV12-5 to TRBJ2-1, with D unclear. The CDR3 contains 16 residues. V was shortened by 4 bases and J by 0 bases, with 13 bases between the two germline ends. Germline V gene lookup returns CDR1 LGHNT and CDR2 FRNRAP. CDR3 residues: CASGSDSSSSYNEQFF. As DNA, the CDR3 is TGTGCTAGTGGTTCCGACTCCTCTAGCTCCTACAATGAGCAGTTCTTC.

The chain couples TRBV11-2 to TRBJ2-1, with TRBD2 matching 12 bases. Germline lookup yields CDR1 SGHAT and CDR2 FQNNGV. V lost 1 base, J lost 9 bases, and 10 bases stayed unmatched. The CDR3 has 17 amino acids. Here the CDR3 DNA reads TGTGCCAGCAGCTTAGTAGCGAATGTGGGACTAGCGGGTGAGCAGTTCTTC. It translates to CASSLVANVGLAGEQFF.